Described below is a single T cell receptor (beta chain) sequence and its context. This clone was recorded a few times. The clone's antigen remains unknown. No clone much larger than this one lies a single base away; base qualities are absent. This specimen includes other DNA sequences encoding the same CDR3. The germline V and J ends show losses of 4 bases and 3 bases respectively, and no gene match explains 5 bases of the junction. The CDR3 holds 14 amino acids from the cysteine to the phenylalanine. The read is trimmed to its CDR3 DNA, 42 bases read in frame from base 1. Per the germline V gene, SGHTS is the CDR1 and YDEGEE is the CDR2. The immunoSEQ Assay, a bias-controlled multiplex PCR, was used to amplify TCRbeta CDR3 regions from genomic DNA. For the original study's pipeline: Nucleated cell counts per sample were estimated from amplification of reference gene primers within the assay. Sequence reads were collapsed and filtered to measure the absolute abundance of every unique TCRbeta CDR3 rearrangement. For each sample, productive Simpson clonality was calculated as the square root of Simpson's diversity index across productive rearrangements. Entries here come from immuneACCESS through TCRdb and include only in-frame sequences with V and J called. Some clones fail to appear in such tables; in the studies checked, an unresolved V gene covers under half of the shortfall, and the cause of the remainder is unknown. Clone size and V and J calls were adopted from that table, with D and trimming inferred from the DNA. The sample table records approximately 330,000 clones; 65% to 90% of these occur just once. Clones ranked in the top ten supply roughly 4.2% of the sample.

The record originates from a study of blood T cell repertoires in COVID-19 (dated by TCRdb to about 2020). Concerning the study at large: Collaborator samples came from the United States, Italy and Spain and covered acute and convalescent phases of COVID-19. The repertoires were released in a freely available public database intended as a resource for research on the immune response to SARS-CoV-2. Sample metadata almost always included a de-identified subject ID, COVID-19 status, age in years and sex. Deeply sampled blood TCRbeta repertoires from subjects exposed to, actively infected with, or recovered from COVID-19 were included in the dataset. Where available, HLA class I and class II types were obtained from metadata supplied by the sample provider rather than from assay-based typing. The prospective study material was composed of cDNA or gDNA derived from T cells, B-cell-depleted T cells, or PBMCs. Samples came from the ongoing ImmuneRACE study (first 160 participants) plus 1,254 subjects from 6 global collaborators.

In the prospective study, participants were roughly 18 to 100 years old, resided in about two dozen geographic areas of the United States, and were enrolled through a virtual design. To assign participants to cohorts, the prospective study relied on clinical history that participants themselves reported in a screening survey and a study questionnaire. In the prospective study, whole blood, serum and a nasopharyngeal or oropharyngeal swab were collected from each participant by mobile phlebotomists. Over a roughly 2-month period, participants in the prospective study had the option of providing additional blood draws and questionnaires. Before DNA extraction, blood samples from the prospective study were shipped at room temperature or frozen. What the work shows at the level of the full study, not this receptor alone: How much clinical and demographic metadata was included differed by source and by participant, and the metadata was provided uncurated.

Sequencing used PBMCs or T cells enriched from blood (not recorded which). This receptor chain uses TRBV5-8 and TRBJ1-2, and TRBD1 aligns with 8 junction nucleotides. The sequence derives from a woman aged 40 to 49 with acute COVID-19. CDR3 sequence: CASSRRTGYYGYTF. Here is the DNA: TGTGCCAGCAGCCGTAGGACAGGGTACTATGGCTACACCTTC.